The source of this TCR beta chain is a study of shared clonotypes between healthy human individuals. The V gene lost 5 bases and the J gene lost 2 bases, with 11 bases spanning the gap. The length of the CDR3 is 14 residues. The germline gives CDR1 SGHTA, CDR2 FQGNSA. Profiling relied on immunoSEQ multiplex PCR, and the TCRdb table lists in-frame clones only, not all of them. The sample gives some 2,100,000 clones, 90% to 96% of which show up once; roughly 0.13% is in the top ten. Study-wide findings and caveats: Memory subsets generally showed lower estimated richness than naive subsets. Between a handful of donors, naive CD4 clonotypes were shared at a level of around 5.2%.

A CD45RA+ naive subset and a CD45RA-negative memory subset were split from CD4+ cells. With respect to this clone: Antigen: not known. Other DNA variants within this sample encode the same CDR3.

The sequenced sample consisted of naive CD4+ T cells sorted from blood. Subset defined: CD45RA+ positively selected. The origin of this receptor is a man aged 18 to 35 in good health. V and J are TRBV7-2 and TRBJ2-3; D possibly corresponds to TRBD2 (5 bases). The CDR3: CASSPGLPTDTQYF. The CDR3 nucleotides read TGTGCCAGCAGCCCTGGACTTCCCACAGATACGCAGTATTTT.